This entry describes one T cell receptor (beta chain). This sample was taken from a study of monozygotic twins with cystic fibrosis. The CDR3 runs 21 residues. Germline values: CDR1 MGHRA, CDR2 YSYEKL. V lost 1 base and J lost 4; bases outside the gene matches: 18. Assay used: immunoSEQ multiplex PCR; TCRdb lists only in-frame clones, some missing. The table lists 34,000 or so clones, 92% of them singletons. The TCR originated in a girl aged 2 to 10 with cystic fibrosis. The rearrangement joins TRBV4-1 to TRBJ2-5; 13 nucleotides line up with TRBD2. Sequencing input: blood. CDR3 protein: CASSQAPGLAGARRVIETQYF. DNA of the CDR3: TGCGCCAGCAGCCAAGCCCCCGGACTAGCGGGAGCGCGGCGGGTTATAGAGACCCAGTACTTC.